The 31 T cell receptor beta chains below all came from one sample that was sequenced in a study of blood T cell repertoires in COVID-19. Sequencing used immunoSEQ multiplex PCR; TCRdb keeps in-frame clones, though not all of them. The data show under 200,000 clones, roughly four fifths seen once. Sample: peripheral blood. These receptors were taken from a human donor in a cohort sampled during active COVID-19.

The chain couples TRBV28 to TRBJ2-7, with unresolved D. Germline values: CDR1 MDHEN, CDR2 SYDVKM. V shed 5 bases and J shed 4 bases, with 12 bases lying between them. The CDR3 spans 13 residues. As DNA, the CDR3 is TGTGCCAGCAGTCCCCCCCGAGGTTACGAGCAGTACTTC. This translates into CASSPPRGYEQYF.

The rearrangement joins TRBV11-2 to TRBJ2-7; the D gene is possibly TRBD1 (5 bases). CDR3 length: 17 amino acids. Between the trimmed V and J ends, which lost 0 bases and 1 base, there was a span of 16 bases. Germline V gene sequence: CDR1 SGHAT, CDR2 FQNNGV. CDR3 residues: CASSLEGAAWGSYEQYF. For the CDR3, the DNA is TGTGCCAGCAGCTTAGAAGGGGCAGCCTGGGGATCCTACGAGCAGTACTTC.

This clone has a handful of counts. CDR3 protein: CATSGDTFSGNTIYF. The CDR3 DNA reads TGTGCCACCAGCGGCGACACCTTCTCTGGAAACACCATATATTTT. This sequence joins TRBV15 and TRBJ1-3; D call uncertain. V gave up 5 bases and J gave up 0 bases, with 11 bases separating them. CDR1 and CDR2 (germline): LNHNV, YYDKDF (reference sequence). The CDR3 has 15 residues.

This chain joins TRBV5-5 and TRBJ2-2, with 14 nucleotides matching TRBD2. This CDR3 contains 20 residues. Germline CDR1 is SGHKS and CDR2 is YYEKEE (reference sequence). V trimming: 1 base; J trimming: 0 bases; junction bases outside the gene matches: 8. This chain's CDR3 is CASSLKGLTSGGANTGELFF. CDR3 in DNA: TGTGCCAGCAGCTTGAAGGGTCTGACTAGCGGGGGGGCGAACACCGGGGAGCTGTTTTTT.

This clone is a singleton in its sample. J is TRBJ1-2 and V is TRBV19, with a weak D call TRBD1 (5 bases). V was trimmed by 2 bases and J by 7 bases, leaving 11 bases between them. There are 13 residues in the CDR3. Germline CDR1 and CDR2: LNHDA and SQIVND (reference sequence). Written as DNA, the CDR3 is TGTGCCAGTAGTATACGGGACTCGGGTGGCTACACCTTC. Protein sequence: CASSIRDSGGYTF.

The chain recombines TRBV5-6 with TRBJ2-7, with 8 bases matching TRBD1. In germline, CDR1 is SGHDT, CDR2 YYEEEE. J was trimmed by 2 bases and V by 0 bases; bases with no gene match: 7. CDR3 size: 16 residues. The CDR3 DNA reads TGTGCCAGCAGCTTGGCGGGGACAGGTGCCGCCTACGAGCAGTACTTC. This translates into CASSLAGTGAAYEQYF.

The sample holds one count of this clone. CDR3 nucleotide sequence: TGTGCCAGCAGCTCCGCGACAGGGGGCTCCTACGAGCAGTACTTC. It encodes CASSSATGGSYEQYF. The genes are TRBV28 and TRBJ2-7; 9 bases agree with TRBD1. CDR3 length: 15 residues. Per germline, CDR1 MDHEN and CDR2 SYDVKM. V shed 6 bases and J 0 bases; nucleotides not matched to a gene: 6.

The chain carries TRBV5-1 and TRBJ2-5, with 9 bases identical to TRBD1. Germline assignment: CDR1 SGHRS and CDR2 YFSETQ. The CDR3 spans 16 residues. With V trimmed by 2 bases and J by 1 base, 6 bases remained unmatched. CDR3 loop: CASSLRQGVSQETQYF. As DNA, the CDR3 is TGCGCCAGCAGCTTAAGACAGGGGGTGAGCCAAGAGACCCAGTACTTC. Looking up the rest from reference TRBV5-1 and TRBJ2-5 gives the full variable domain: KAGVTQTPRYLIKTRGQQVTLSCSPISGHRSVSWYQQTPGQGLQFLFEYFSETQRNKGNFPGRFSGRQFSNSRSEMNVSTLELGDSALYLCASSLRQGVSQETQYFGPGTRLLVL.

The rearrangement uses TRBV6-5 and TRBJ2-7; D is ambiguous. The germline V gene encodes CDR1 MNHEY and CDR2 SVGAGI. The CDR3 consists of 13 residues. V was shortened by 2 bases and J by 0 bases, with 5 bases between the two germline ends. The CDR3 nucleotides read TGTGCCAGCAGTTACCGCAGCTCCTACGAGCAGTACTTC. It encodes CASSYRSSYEQYF.

This chain joins TRBV5-1 and TRBJ1-1, with TRBD1 identical over 8 bases. The CDR3 contains 15 residues. Germline loops: CDR1 SGHRS, CDR2 YFSETQ. Trimming cost V 4 bases and J 6 bases; bases outside gene matches: 11. The CDR3 DNA is TGCGCCAGCAGCCGGGCAGGGGGCGCGGGCCCTGAAGCTTTCTTT. This translates into CASSRAGGAGPEAFF. The full variable domain, its missing parts supplied by reference TRBV5-1 and TRBJ1-1, is KAGVTQTPRYLIKTRGQQVTLSCSPISGHRSVSWYQQTPGQGLQFLFEYFSETQRNKGNFPGRFSGRQFSNSRSEMNVSTLELGDSALYLCASSRAGGAGPEAFFGQGTRLTVV.

The chain employs TRBV5-4 and TRBJ2-7; 10 nucleotides match TRBD1. The CDR3 is made up of 15 amino acids. J was trimmed by 3 bases and V by 0 bases; bases with no gene match: 3. Germline V CDR1 and CDR2: SGHNT, YYREEE (reference sequence). The CDR3, as DNA: TGTGCCAGCAGCTTGGGGGACAGGGGCCGCTACGAGCAGTACTTC. Translating it yields CASSLGDRGRYEQYF.

This chain joins TRBV5-8 and TRBJ1-5, with TRBD1 matching over 8 bases. Germline V gene data show CDR1 as SGHTS and CDR2 as YDEGEE. The CDR3 has 17 residues. After removal of 1 base from V and 1 base from J, the junction contained 7 bases not matched to a gene. The CDR3 nucleotides read TGTGCCAGCAGCTTGAACCCAGGGGGCATGAGCAATCAGCCCCAGCATTTT. It specifies CASSLNPGGMSNQPQHF. Based on the CDR3 plus reference TRBV5-8 and TRBJ1-5, the full variable domain is EAGVTQSPTHLIKTRGQQATLRCSPISGHTSVYWYQQALGLGLQFLLWYDEGEERNRGNFPPRFSGRQFPNYSSELNVNALELEDSALYLCASSLNPGGMSNQPQHFGDGTRLSIL.

V usage is TRBV28 and J usage is TRBJ1-2; 12 nucleotides agree with TRBD1. Per germline, CDR1 MDHEN and CDR2 SYDVKM. The CDR3 has 14 residues. Trimming took 6 bases from V and 4 from J; bases not matched to a gene: 3. The CDR3 DNA sequence: TGTGCCAGCAGGGGACAGGGGGCCGTCTATGGCTACACCTTC. Its protein is CASRGQGAVYGYTF.

The chain is built from TRBV28 and TRBJ2-3; 13 bases are a match to TRBD2. The trim removed 8 bases at V and 3 bases at J, leaving 11 bases unmatched. The germline V gene encodes CDR1 MDHEN and CDR2 SYDVKM. CDR3 length: 17 amino acids. The CDR3 DNA follows: TGTGCCAGCTATACTAGCGGGAGGGCCGGGTTGACAGATACGCAGTATTTT. This gives the protein CASYTSGRAGLTDTQYF.

V usage is TRBV10-2 and J usage is TRBJ1-2; 8 nucleotides match TRBD1. The V segment lost 7 bases and the J segment 4 bases; nucleotides outside the gene matches: 5. The germline V gene encodes CDR1 WSHSY and CDR2 SAAADI. This CDR3 contains 13 residues. In nucleotides, the CDR3 is TGCGCCAGCAACGCAGGGGGCAGCTATGGCTACACCTTC. Translating it yields CASNAGGSYGYTF.

The chain carries TRBV19 and TRBJ1-5; D is possibly TRBD1 (6 bases). Germline V gene data show CDR1 as LNHDA and CDR2 as SQIVND (reference sequence). CDR3 length equals 15 residues. V gave up 4 bases and J gave up 0 bases, with 10 bases separating them. The CDR3 loop reads CASSRTGISNQPQHF. In nucleotides, the CDR3 is TGTGCCAGTAGTAGAACAGGGATTAGCAATCAGCCCCAGCATTTT. The whole variable domain, filled in from reference TRBV19 and TRBJ1-5, reads DGGITQSPKYLFRKEGQNVTLSCEQNLNHDAMYWYRQDPGQGLRLIYYSQIVNDFQKGDIAEGYSVSREKKESFPLTVTSAQKNPTAFYLCASSRTGISNQPQHFGDGTRLSIL.

The V gene is TRBV20-1, the J gene TRBJ2-1; D is unclear. The CDR3 spans 14 residues. Germline V gene sequence: CDR1 DFQATT, CDR2 SNEGSKA (reference sequence). The V end was cut by 3 bases, the J end by 0 bases, with 9 bases between. The CDR3 sequence: CSASPSSSYNEQFF. CDR3 DNA sequence: TGCAGTGCTAGTCCCAGTTCCTCCTACAATGAGCAGTTCTTC.

This sequence joins TRBV18 and TRBJ2-3; 7 bases fit TRBD1. Looked up from germline, CDR1 is KGHSH and CDR2 is LQKENI. The V segment lost 6 bases and the J segment 5 bases; nucleotides outside the gene matches: 8. The CDR3 contains 14 residues. The CDR3 DNA is TGTGCCAGCTCCCCGACTTCAGGGGGAGATACGCAGTATTTT. Protein product: CASSPTSGGDTQYF.

The chain carries TRBV7-2 and TRBJ2-1; D gene unclear. Germline CDR1 SGHTA, CDR2 FQGNSA. The CDR3 is 13 amino acids. V gave up 0 bases and J gave up 12 bases, with 12 bases separating them. The CDR3 nucleotides are TGTGCCAGCAGCTTAGCGAACCCGGCAGGGCAGTTCTTC. Encoded protein: CASSLANPAGQFF.

The rearrangement joins TRBV10-1 to TRBJ2-7, with D maybe TRBD2 (5 bases). Germline V gene lookup returns CDR1 WNHNN and CDR2 SYGVQD (reference sequence). V lost 0 bases, J lost 7 bases, and 13 bases lay in between. The CDR3 has 14 amino acids. In DNA, the CDR3 is TGCGCCAGCAGTGAGTCGAGAGGGTTTGGGGAGCAGTACTTC. Residues: CASSESRGFGEQYF.

This chain links TRBV9 with TRBJ1-2; TRBD1 matches 9 bases. Germline values: CDR1 SGDLS, CDR2 YYNGEE. The J segment lost 8 bases and the V segment lost 0 bases, leaving 11 bases of the junction unmatched. The length of the CDR3 is 16 residues. CDR3 DNA sequence: TGTGCCAGCAGCGTAGTAAGTGGTGGGGGACAGGGAGGCTACACCTTC. It translates to CASSVVSGGGQGGYTF. The full variable domain, its missing parts supplied by reference TRBV9 and TRBJ1-2, is DSGVTQTPKHLITATGQRVTLRCSPRSGDLSVYWYQQSLDQGLQFLIQYYNGEERAKGNILERFSAQQFPDLHSELNLSSLELGDSALYFCASSVVSGGGQGGYTFGSGTRLTVV.

The chain joins TRBV7-2 to TRBJ2-5, with 7 bases matching TRBD2. Germline CDR1 reads SGHTA; CDR2 reads FQGNSA. The junction had 2 bases not matched to a gene; V was cut back by 0 bases and J by 1 base. This CDR3 spans 15 amino acids. CDR3 sequence (DNA): TGTGCCAGCAGCTTAGCGGGGAGGGGCCAAGAGACCCAGTACTTC. Translation: CASSLAGRGQETQYF.

This clone was counted a few times. The gene calls are TRBV4-1 and TRBJ1-1; a possible D gene is TRBD1 (5 bases). CDR1 and CDR2 (germline): MGHRA, YSYEKL. V lost 2 bases to trimming and J lost 2 bases, with 15 bases between them. There are 16 residues in the CDR3. CDR3: CASSQLSGAGNTEAFF. The CDR3, as DNA: TGCGCCAGCAGCCAACTATCTGGGGCTGGAAACACTGAAGCTTTCTTT.

The chain is built from TRBV5-6 and TRBJ1-2, with 7 nucleotides matching TRBD1. The CDR3 contains 16 residues. J lost 0 bases, V lost 4 bases, and 9 bases had no gene match. Germline V gene lookup returns CDR1 SGHDT and CDR2 YYEEEE. CDR3 bases: TGTGCCAGCAGCCCGCGGGACAGACTTGCTAACTATGGCTACACCTTC. Its protein is CASSPRDRLANYGYTF.

The rearrangement uses TRBV24-1 and TRBJ2-1; 10 nucleotides match TRBD2. Germline V gene data show CDR1 as KGHDR and CDR2 as SFDVKD. The CDR3 extends over 17 amino acids. V lost 1 base, J lost 9 bases, and 11 bases stayed unmatched. CDR3 amino acids: CATSDFPTSGEFGEQFF. The CDR3 DNA follows: TGTGCCACCAGTGATTTCCCCACTAGCGGGGAGTTCGGTGAGCAGTTCTTC.

The chain combines TRBV18 with TRBJ2-7; TRBD2 aligns across 14 bases. CDR1 is KGHSH, CDR2 LQKENI, per germline. This CDR3 comprises 15 residues. Trimming removed 3 bases from V and 6 bases from J; junction bases left unmatched: 4. The CDR3 loop reads CASSPRLAGGGEQYF. CDR3 bases: TGTGCCAGCTCACCGCGACTAGCGGGGGGGGGCGAGCAGTACTTC.

The J gene is TRBJ1-1, the V gene TRBV6-5; TRBD1 might be the D (5 bases). CDR3 length: 12 amino acids. V was trimmed by 6 bases and J by 1 base, leaving 6 bases between them. The germline CDR1 and CDR2 sequences are MNHEY and SVGAGI. The CDR3 protein is CASSQGNTEAFF. In DNA form, the CDR3 reads TGTGCCAGCAGCCAGGGGAACACTGAAGCTTTCTTT.

The gene calls are TRBV19 and TRBJ2-7; perhaps TRBD1 as D (5 bases). Germline V lookup: CDR1 LNHDA, CDR2 SQIVND (reference sequence). The ends were cut back, 5 bases at V and 7 bases at J, with 21 bases in the middle. The CDR3 totals 15 residues. The CDR3 spells CASSPSSPGAGEQYF. Written as DNA, the CDR3 is TGTGCCAGTAGTCCCTCCTCGCCAGGAGCAGGGGAGCAGTACTTC.

The chain combines TRBV7-9 with TRBJ2-7, with a weak D call TRBD2 (6 bases). The CDR3 has 15 amino acids. Per germline, CDR1 SEHNR and CDR2 FQNEAQ (reference sequence). Trimming cost V 1 base and J 3 bases, with 13 bases left between them. The CDR3 DNA is TGTGCCAGCAGCTTAGAGGGCGGGGCCTACTACGAGCAGTACTTC. This sequence encodes CASSLEGGAYYEQYF.

The chain is built from TRBV28 and TRBJ2-7, with TRBD1 identical over 8 bases. CDR1 is MDHEN and CDR2 is SYDVKM in the germline V gene. This CDR3 comprises 15 residues. The junction had 5 bases not matched to a gene; V was cut back by 4 bases and J by 0 bases. DNA of the CDR3: TGTGCCAGCAGTTCCCGGGGACAGGACTCCTACGAGCAGTACTTC. The encoded protein is CASSSRGQDSYEQYF.

V is TRBV27 and J is TRBJ2-7; 7 bases fit TRBD1. The CDR3 sequence is 14 residues long. With 3 bases clipped from V and 3 bases from J, the junction kept 5 bases outside the gene matches. Germline V gene lookup returns CDR1 MNHEY and CDR2 SMNVEV (reference sequence). In DNA, the CDR3 is TGTGCCAGCAGTTTGGGGAGACAGGGCTACGAGCAGTACTTC. It translates to CASSLGRQGYEQYF.